This T cell receptor (beta chain) appears in the sequencing data of a study of blood T cell repertoires in COVID-19. V gave up 5 bases and J gave up 1 base, with 5 bases separating them. CDR3 length: 12 residues. Produced via immunoSEQ multiplex PCR; TCRdb's table is partial and in-frame only. The table has 250,000 to 400,000 clones, approximately 87% seen once. Sample: peripheral blood. The clonotype was recovered from a woman aged 25 to 45 with COVID-19, enrolled during active disease. This chain joins TRBV12-3 or TRBV12-4 and TRBJ1-1; D gene uncertain. CDR3: CASSAANTEAFF. CDR3 DNA sequence: TGTGCCAGCAGTGCGGCGAACACTGAAGCTTTCTTT.